This is a list of T cell receptor beta chains from one sample in a study of chemoradiotherapy in HPV16-positive cancers. Here immunoSEQ multiplex PCR was the method, and the copy in TCRdb shows in-frame clones only, minus some. The sample consists of roughly 14,000 clones, around 74% of them appearing once. This sample was gathered from a patient who underwent chemoradiotherapy. The receptors here all came from a human donor with HPV-associated anogenital cancer. Each CDR3 is given with its conserved first and last residue. A D gene is named only where the DNA matches it firmly. Expanded clones are given a class, and other clones once, few, many or no size at all.

d_call,v_call,j_call,clone_size,cdr3_aa,cdr3_nt
TRBD1,TRBV6-1,TRBJ2-5,.,CASSPGTGPQTQYF,TGTGCCAGCAGCCCCGGGACAGGACCACAGACCCAGTACTTC
TRBD1,TRBV7-6,TRBJ2-7,.,CASSLVGGTDEQYF,TGTGCCAGCAGCTTAGTAGGGGGCACAGACGAGCAGTACTTC
.,TRBV28,TRBJ1-1,few,CASSKAGEAFF,TGTGCCAGCAGTAAGGCAGGTGAAGCTTTCTTT
.,TRBV6-1,TRBJ2-2,.,CASSERVAGELFF,TGTGCCAGCAGTGAAAGGGTCGCCGGGGAGCTGTTTTTT
TRBD1,TRBV7-6,TRBJ1-4,.,CASSLPGGDRKLFF,TGTGCCAGCAGCTTACCAGGGGGCGACAGAAAACTGTTTTTT
.,TRBV6-5,TRBJ1-6,.,CASSYDGQVGSPLHF,TGTGCCAGCAGTTACGATGGACAAGTAGGGTCACCCCTCCACTTT
.,TRBV10-1,TRBJ2-1,.,CASSESIASSSDEQFF,TGCGCCAGCAGTGAGTCGATTGCGTCTAGCAGCGATGAGCAGTTCTTC
.,TRBV6-5,TRBJ1-2,.,CASSYASRSLGGYTF,TGTGCCAGCAGTTACGCCTCACGGAGCCTGGGGGGCTACACCTTC
.,TRBV2,TRBJ2-1,.,CASRRGRVEQFF,TGTGCCAGCAGGCGGGGCAGGGTTGAGCAGTTCTTC
.,TRBV19,TRBJ1-1,.,CASSINGLTEAFF,TGTGCCAGTAGTATTAATGGGCTCACTGAAGCTTTCTTT
.,TRBV13,TRBJ2-3,large,CASSWELSPDTQYF,TGTGCCAGCAGCTGGGAGTTAAGCCCAGATACGCAGTATTTT
.,TRBV19,TRBJ1-5,few,CASSIVGKSNQPQHF,TGTGCCAGTAGTATAGTCGGCAAGAGTAATCAGCCCCAGCATTTT
.,TRBV10-3,TRBJ2-1,once,CAIRGAGGNEQFF,TGTGCCATCAGGGGGGCGGGCGGCAATGAGCAGTTCTTC
.,TRBV7-9,TRBJ1-5,.,CASSPGGHSNQPQHF,TGTGCCAGCAGCCCCGGAGGGCATAGCAATCAGCCCCAGCATTTT
.,TRBV6-1,TRBJ2-7,.,CASTPTRGSDEQYF,TGTGCCAGCACCCCCACTAGGGGATCGGACGAGCAGTACTTC
.,TRBV25-1,TRBJ1-4,.,CASSDLGLGNEKLFF,TGTGCCAGCAGTGACTTGGGACTGGGTAATGAAAAACTGTTTTTT
.,TRBV9,TRBJ1-2,once,CASSVGQTSGYGYTF,TGTGCCAGCAGCGTCGGACAGACCTCAGGGTATGGCTACACCTTC
.,TRBV15,TRBJ1-5,once,CATSRGINQPQHF,TGTGCCACCAGCAGAGGAATAAATCAGCCCCAGCATTTT
.,TRBV7-3,TRBJ2-3,.,CASSLSQHTDTQYF,TGTGCCAGCAGCTTATCGCAGCACACAGATACGCAGTATTTT
.,TRBV11-3,TRBJ2-7,.,CASSSPETGSYEQYF,TGTGCCAGCAGCTCTCCTGAGACAGGATCCTACGAGCAGTACTTC
.,TRBV30,TRBJ1-5,.,CAWSLGPGGQPQHF,TGTGCCTGGAGTCTAGGTCCGGGGGGCCAGCCCCAGCATTTT
TRBD2,TRBV5-1,TRBJ2-1,once,CASSPLAGGDNEQFF,TGCGCCAGCAGCCCATTAGCGGGAGGGGACAATGAGCAGTTCTTC
.,TRBV5-6,TRBJ2-3,.,CASSFTDTQYF,TGTGCCAGCAGCTTCACAGATACGCAGTATTTT
TRBD1,TRBV19,TRBJ1-5,.,CASSPTGTGSLQPQHF,TGTGCCAGTAGCCCCACCGGGACAGGGAGTTTACAGCCCCAGCATTTT
.,TRBV7-6,TRBJ1-2,once,CASSTTGFHGYTF,TGTGCCAGCAGCACTACAGGGTTCCATGGCTACACCTTC
.,TRBV15,TRBJ1-5,.,CATSRDRSRGQPQHF,TGTGCCACCAGCAGAGATCGTAGCCGGGGTCAGCCCCAGCATTTT
.,TRBV14,TRBJ2-7,.,CASSLKGGGYEQYF,TGTGCCAGCAGTCTCAAGGGGGGCGGCTACGAGCAGTACTTC
TRBD2,TRBV5-1,TRBJ2-7,few,CASSRLAEGYEQYF,TGCGCCAGCAGCCGACTAGCGGAAGGCTACGAGCAGTACTTC
.,TRBV11-3,TRBJ2-2,.,CASSLVGWGLTQTGELFF,TGTGCCAGCAGCTTAGTTGGGTGGGGTCTGACACAGACCGGGGAGCTGTTTTTT
.,TRBV19,TRBJ2-7,.,CASSSTLGTASYEQYF,TGTGCCAGTAGTTCAACCCTCGGGACGGCTTCCTACGAGCAGTACTTC
.,TRBV5-3,TRBJ1-2,.,CARSLMNRWDGYTF,TGTGCCAGAAGCTTGATGAACAGATGGGATGGCTACACCTTC
TRBD2,TRBV6-1,TRBJ2-2,.,CASRSGTPTGELFF,TGTGCCAGCAGGAGCGGGACGCCGACCGGGGAGCTGTTTTTT
.,TRBV15,TRBJ2-2,.,CATSREVTGELFF,TGTGCCACCAGTCGAGAGGTCACCGGGGAGCTGTTTTTT
.,TRBV19,TRBJ1-1,once,CASSFQKNTEAFF,TGTGCCAGTAGTTTTCAGAAGAACACTGAAGCTTTCTTT
TRBD1,TRBV5-1,TRBJ1-4,.,CARRQGVQTTNEKLFF,TGCGCCAGACGCCAGGGGGTACAAACGACTAATGAAAAACTGTTTTTT
.,TRBV7-8,TRBJ1-2,few,CASSPGHLYTF,TGTGCCAGCAGCCCGGGACATCTCTACACCTTC
.,TRBV7-9,TRBJ2-1,.,CASQLSYNEQFF,TGTGCCAGCCAACTCTCCTACAATGAGCAGTTCTTC
.,TRBV6-4,TRBJ2-2,.,CASSDSRVDTGELFF,TGTGCCAGCAGTGACTCCCGGGTGGACACCGGGGAGCTGTTTTTT
.,TRBV11-2,TRBJ2-7,.,CASSPGYYEQYF,TGTGCCAGCAGCCCCGGCTACTACGAGCAGTACTTC
.,TRBV11-3,TRBJ1-4,.,CASSFWAGEKLFF,TGTGCCAGCAGCTTCTGGGCGGGTGAAAAACTGTTTTTT
.,TRBV9,TRBJ1-5,.,CASSVEGVANQPQHF,TGTGCCAGCAGCGTAGAAGGGGTGGCCAATCAGCCCCAGCATTTT
.,TRBV7-9,TRBJ1-4,once,CASSVRGEEKLFF,TGTGCCAGCAGTGTCAGGGGAGAGGAAAAACTGTTTTTT
.,TRBV25-1,TRBJ2-1,.,CASSESGSRDEQFF,TGTGCCAGCAGTGAATCCGGGAGTAGGGATGAGCAGTTCTTC
.,TRBV5-4,TRBJ1-1,.,CASSFPNDSEAFF,TGTGCCAGCAGCTTTCCGAATGATTCAGAAGCTTTCTTT
.,TRBV6-6,TRBJ1-1,.,CASTPGTEAFF,TGTGCCAGCACCCCGGGCACTGAAGCTTTCTTT
.,TRBV30,TRBJ2-6,.,CAWSVLWGAPGANVLTF,TGTGCCTGGAGTGTTTTGTGGGGCGCCCCTGGGGCCAACGTCCTGACTTTC
.,TRBV29-1,TRBJ1-1,.,CSENRATNTEAFF,TGCAGCGAAAACAGGGCCACGAACACTGAAGCTTTCTTT
TRBD2,TRBV5-4,TRBJ2-1,once,CASTRTSGPINEQFF,TGTGCCAGCACCCGGACTAGCGGGCCGATTAATGAGCAGTTCTTC
.,TRBV6-6,TRBJ1-1,.,CASSPPVRGTEAFF,TGTGCCAGCAGCCCCCCCGTTAGGGGCACTGAAGCTTTCTTT
.,TRBV6-6,TRBJ2-1,.,CASSYSSSREQFF,TGTGCCAGCAGTTACTCGAGTTCAAGGGAGCAGTTCTTC
.,TRBV11-2,TRBJ1-2,.,CASSSMTGVNYGYTF,TGTGCCAGCAGCTCTATGACGGGAGTTAACTATGGCTACACCTTC
.,TRBV10-3,TRBJ1-2,.,CAIPTTNQYGYTF,TGTGCCATCCCTACTACTAATCAATATGGCTACACCTTC
.,TRBV11-1,TRBJ2-3,.,CASSSGQSSTDTQYF,TGTGCCAGCAGCTCGGGGCAAAGTAGCACAGATACGCAGTATTTT
TRBD1,TRBV7-9,TRBJ1-1,.,CASSPGGGQRNTEAFF,TGTGCCAGCAGCCCCGGCGGGGGACAGCGCAACACTGAAGCTTTCTTT
.,TRBV9,TRBJ1-2,.,CASSSTRQADGYTF,TGTGCCAGCAGCTCCACACGACAGGCTGATGGCTACACCTTC